This T cell receptor (beta chain) was retrieved from a study of cytomegalovirus exposure and HLA in healthy donors. As for the study in general: From about 170 million T cells, an earlier analysis saw 110 million or so unique TCR beta sequences.

With 60 Vbeta and 13 Jbeta primers, the PCR was carried out. Per the authors' pipeline: Later, an analysis found 75 million to 90 million unique TCR beta chains, and 10 million to 11 million of these were shared. The repertoire was sequenced with immunoSEQ multiplex PCR; TCRdb's copy has only in-frame clones and lacks some. V and J calls and clone size are copied from that table; D and trimming were computed from the DNA. The data hold 90,000 to 110,000 clones, with about 69% observed a single time. The study's findings and limits: Earlier analysis yielded a pattern in which most TCR beta V segments were productive about 87% or about 30% of the time. The classifier reportedly diagnosed cytomegalovirus status with high specificity and sensitivity.

As concerns this clone: Its antigen is unknown.

From germline, CDR1 is MDHEN and CDR2 SYDVKM. Trimming removed 5 bases at V and 0 bases at J, with 11 bases between. This CDR3 has 14 residues. This TCR was sampled from a middle-aged man in good health and CMV-seronegative. The chain recombines TRBV28 with TRBJ2-7; D possibly corresponds to TRBD1 (6 bases). The specimen sequenced was PBMCs. The CDR3 DNA sequence: TGTGCCAGCAGTCCCGACAGGCGCTCCTACGAGCAGTACTTC. This gives the protein CASSPDRRSYEQYF.